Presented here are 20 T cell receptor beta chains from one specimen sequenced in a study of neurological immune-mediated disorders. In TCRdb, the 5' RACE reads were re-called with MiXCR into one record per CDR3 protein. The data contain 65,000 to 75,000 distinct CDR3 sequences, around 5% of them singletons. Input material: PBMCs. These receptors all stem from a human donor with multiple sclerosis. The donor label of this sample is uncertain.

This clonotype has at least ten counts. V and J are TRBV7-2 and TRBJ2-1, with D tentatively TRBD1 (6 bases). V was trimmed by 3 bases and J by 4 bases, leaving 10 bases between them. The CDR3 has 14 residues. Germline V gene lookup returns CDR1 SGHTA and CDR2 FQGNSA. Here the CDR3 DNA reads TGTGCCAGCAGCTTGGGACACCTATACAATGAGCAGTTCTTC. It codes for CASSLGHLYNEQFF.

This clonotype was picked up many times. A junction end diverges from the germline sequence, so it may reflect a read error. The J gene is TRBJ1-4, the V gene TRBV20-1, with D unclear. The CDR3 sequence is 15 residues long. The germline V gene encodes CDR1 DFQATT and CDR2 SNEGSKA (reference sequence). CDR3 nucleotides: TGCAGTGCAAGAGCCCAGGACGGCCTTGGGGAAAAACTGTTTTTT. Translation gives CSARAQDGLGEKLFF.

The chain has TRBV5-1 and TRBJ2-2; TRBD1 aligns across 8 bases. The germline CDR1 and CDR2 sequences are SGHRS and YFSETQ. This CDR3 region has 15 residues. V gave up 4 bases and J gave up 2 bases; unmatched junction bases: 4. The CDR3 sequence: CASSLQGDNTGELFF. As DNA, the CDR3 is TGCGCCAGCAGCCTACAGGGGGATAACACCGGGGAGCTGTTTTTT.

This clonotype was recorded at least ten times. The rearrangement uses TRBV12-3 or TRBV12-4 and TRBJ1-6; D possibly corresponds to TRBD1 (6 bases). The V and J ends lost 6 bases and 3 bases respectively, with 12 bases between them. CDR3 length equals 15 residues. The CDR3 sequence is CASSPQGFYNSPLHF. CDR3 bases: TGTGCCAGCAGCCCACAGGGTTTCTATAATTCACCCCTCCACTTT.

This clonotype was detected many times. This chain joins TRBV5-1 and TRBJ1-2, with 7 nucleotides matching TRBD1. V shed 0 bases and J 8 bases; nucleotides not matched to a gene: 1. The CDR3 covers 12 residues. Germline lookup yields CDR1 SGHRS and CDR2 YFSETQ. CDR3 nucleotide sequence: TGCGCCAGCAGCTTGGAACAGGGGGGCTACACCTTC. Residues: CASSLEQGGYTF.

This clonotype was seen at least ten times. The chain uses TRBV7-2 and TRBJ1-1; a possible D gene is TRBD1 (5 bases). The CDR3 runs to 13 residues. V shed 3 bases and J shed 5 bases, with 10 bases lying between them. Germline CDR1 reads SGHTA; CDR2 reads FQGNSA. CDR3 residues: CASSFGGKTEAFF. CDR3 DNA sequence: TGTGCCAGCAGCTTCGGGGGAAAGACTGAAGCTTTCTTT.

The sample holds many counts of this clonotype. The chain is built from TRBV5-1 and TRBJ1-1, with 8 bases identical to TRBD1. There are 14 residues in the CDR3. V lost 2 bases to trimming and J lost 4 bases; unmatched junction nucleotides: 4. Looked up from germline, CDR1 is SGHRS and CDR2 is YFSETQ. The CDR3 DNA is TGCGCCAGCAGCTTTGGCGGACAGGGCACTGAAGCTTTCTTT. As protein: CASSFGGQGTEAFF.

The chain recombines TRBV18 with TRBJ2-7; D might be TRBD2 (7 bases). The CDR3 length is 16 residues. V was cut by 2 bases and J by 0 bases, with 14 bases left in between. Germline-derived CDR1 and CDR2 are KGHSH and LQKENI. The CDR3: CASSPRGGARSYEQYF. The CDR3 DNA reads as TGTGCCAGCTCACCAAGGGGGGGGGCTCGCTCCTACGAGCAGTACTTC.

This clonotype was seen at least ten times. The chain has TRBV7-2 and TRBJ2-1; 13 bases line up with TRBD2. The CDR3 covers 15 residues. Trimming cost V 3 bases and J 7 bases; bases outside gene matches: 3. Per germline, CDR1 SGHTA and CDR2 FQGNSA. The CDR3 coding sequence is TGTGCCAGCAGCTTCACTAGCGGGGGGGGGAATGAGCAGTTCTTC. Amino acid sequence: CASSFTSGGGNEQFF.

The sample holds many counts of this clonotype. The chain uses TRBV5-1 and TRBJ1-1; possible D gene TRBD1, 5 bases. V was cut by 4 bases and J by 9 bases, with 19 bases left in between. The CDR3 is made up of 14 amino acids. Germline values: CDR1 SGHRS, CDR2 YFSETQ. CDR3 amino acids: CASSPSTGTPQAFF. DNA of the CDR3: TGCGCCAGCAGCCCCTCTACAGGAACGCCCCAAGCTTTCTTT. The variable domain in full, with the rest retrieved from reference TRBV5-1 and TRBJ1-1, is KAGVTQTPRYLIKTRGQQVTLSCSPISGHRSVSWYQQTPGQGLQFLFEYFSETQRNKGNFPGRFSGRQFSNSRSEMNVSTLELGDSALYLCASSPSTGTPQAFFGQGTRLTVV.

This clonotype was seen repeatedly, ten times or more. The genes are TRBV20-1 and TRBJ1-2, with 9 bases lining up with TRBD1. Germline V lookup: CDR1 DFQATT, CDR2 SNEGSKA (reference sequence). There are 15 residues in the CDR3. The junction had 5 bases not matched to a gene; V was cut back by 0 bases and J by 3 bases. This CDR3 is CSARDQTGGDYGYTF. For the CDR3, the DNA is TGCAGTGCTAGAGATCAGACAGGGGGGGACTATGGCTACACCTTC.

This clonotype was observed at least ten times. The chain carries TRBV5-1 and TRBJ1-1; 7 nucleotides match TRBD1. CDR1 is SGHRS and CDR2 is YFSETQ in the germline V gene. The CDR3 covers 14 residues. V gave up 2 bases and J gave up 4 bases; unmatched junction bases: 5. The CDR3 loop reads CASSFRGQPTEAFF. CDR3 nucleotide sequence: TGCGCCAGCAGCTTTAGGGGACAGCCCACTGAAGCTTTCTTT.

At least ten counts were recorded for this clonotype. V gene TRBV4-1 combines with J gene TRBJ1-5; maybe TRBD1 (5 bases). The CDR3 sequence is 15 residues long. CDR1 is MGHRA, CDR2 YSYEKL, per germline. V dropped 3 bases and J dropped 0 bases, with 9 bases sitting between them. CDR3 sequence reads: CASSQGQVSNQPQHF. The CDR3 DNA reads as TGCGCCAGCAGCCAGGGGCAAGTTAGCAATCAGCCCCAGCATTTT.

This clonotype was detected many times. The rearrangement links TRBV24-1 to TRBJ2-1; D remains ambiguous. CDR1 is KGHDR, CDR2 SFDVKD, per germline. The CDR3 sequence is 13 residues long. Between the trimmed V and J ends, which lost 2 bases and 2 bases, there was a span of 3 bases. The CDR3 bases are TGTGCCACCAGTGATTCCCCCTACAATGAGCAGTTCTTC. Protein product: CATSDSPYNEQFF.

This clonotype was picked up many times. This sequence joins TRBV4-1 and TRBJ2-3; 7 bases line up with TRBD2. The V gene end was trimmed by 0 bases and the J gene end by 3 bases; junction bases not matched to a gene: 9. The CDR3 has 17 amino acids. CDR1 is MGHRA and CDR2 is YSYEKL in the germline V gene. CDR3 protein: CASSQDGLGGGTDTQYF. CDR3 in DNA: TGCGCCAGCAGCCAAGATGGCCTGGGGGGAGGGACAGATACGCAGTATTTT.

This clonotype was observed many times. The CDR3 sequence: CASSSLAGVSYEQYF. CDR3 nucleotides: TGCGCCAGCAGCTCCCTAGCGGGGGTTTCCTACGAGCAGTACTTC. The V gene is TRBV5-1, the J gene TRBJ2-7; 10 bases match TRBD2. Germline V gene sequence: CDR1 SGHRS, CDR2 YFSETQ. The junction had 4 bases not matched to a gene; V was cut back by 3 bases and J by 1 base. The length of the CDR3 is 15 residues.

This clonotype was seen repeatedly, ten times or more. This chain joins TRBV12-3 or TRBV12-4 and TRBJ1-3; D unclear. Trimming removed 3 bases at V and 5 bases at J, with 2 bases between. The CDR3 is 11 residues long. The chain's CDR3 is CASSFRNTIYF. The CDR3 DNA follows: TGTGCCAGCAGTTTCCGAAACACCATATATTTT.

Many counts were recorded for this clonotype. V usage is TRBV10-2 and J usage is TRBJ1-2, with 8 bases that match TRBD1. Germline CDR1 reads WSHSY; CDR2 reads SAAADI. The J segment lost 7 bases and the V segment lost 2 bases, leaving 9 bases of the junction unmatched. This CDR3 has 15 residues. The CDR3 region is CASSETGQASFGYTF. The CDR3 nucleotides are TGCGCCAGCAGTGAGACGGGACAGGCCAGTTTTGGCTACACCTTC.

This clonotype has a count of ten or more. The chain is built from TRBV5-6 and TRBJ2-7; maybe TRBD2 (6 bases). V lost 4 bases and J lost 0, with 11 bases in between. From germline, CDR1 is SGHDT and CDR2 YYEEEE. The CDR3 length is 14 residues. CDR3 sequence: CASSRGSFSYEQYF. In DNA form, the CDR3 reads TGTGCCAGCAGCCGGGGGAGCTTCTCCTACGAGCAGTACTTC.

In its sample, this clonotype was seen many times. As DNA, the CDR3 is TGTGCCAGCAGCGTAGTGGGGGCACAACAAGAGACCCAGTACTTC. This gives the protein CASSVVGAQQETQYF. The chain links TRBV9 to TRBJ2-5; a weak D match, TRBD1 (6 bases). Trimming removed 0 bases from V and 2 bases from J, with 11 bases in between. Germline lookup yields CDR1 SGDLS and CDR2 YYNGEE. CDR3 size: 15 residues.